This TCR beta chain was recovered during a study of control samples from healthy donors and cancer patients. Using immunoSEQ multiplex PCR, the repertoire was profiled, and TCRdb retains in-frame clones only, with some absent. The sample has approximately 150,000 clones, approximately 92% seen once; the top ten hold approximately 2.9%. The CDR3 is made up of 14 amino acids. Looked up from germline, CDR1 is KGHSH and CDR2 is LQKENI. V gave up 1 base and J gave up 7 bases, with 13 bases separating them. Sequencing used blood. The chain is built from TRBV18 and TRBJ1-1; D is perhaps TRBD1 (5 bases). This TCR was recovered from a man between 25 and 39 years old in good health. The CDR3 reads CASSPRGEGFEAFF. The DNA of the CDR3 is TGTGCCAGCTCACCACGAGGGGAAGGTTTTGAAGCTTTCTTT.